This T cell receptor (beta chain) was sequenced in a study of beta chain features in type 1 diabetes. Findings and caveats of the study: Comparison showed that naive, central memory and Treg TCRB repertoires appeared more similar among patients than among healthy donors.

The CDR3 consists of 15 residues. Germline V CDR1 and CDR2: SGHTA, FQGNSA. Trimming removed 4 bases from V and 6 bases from J; junction bases left unmatched: 6. Sorted CD4+ subsets: naive, central memory, regulatory, stem cell-like memory (CD45RO/CCR7/CD25/CD127/CD95/CD27 panel). TCRB transcripts that were expressed got sequenced, as all of the isolated RNA had been reverse transcribed. The repertoire was sequenced with immunoSEQ multiplex PCR; TCRdb's copy has only in-frame clones and lacks some. The sample contains about half a million clones, over 10% of which appear only once. The count of this clone is one. The antigen remains unidentified.

The chain is built from TRBV7-2 and TRBJ2-2, with 9 bases aligning to TRBD2. The TCR originated in a woman between 18 and 29 years old in good health. Sequencing was done on a sample of naive CD4+ T cells from blood. CDR3 bases: TGTGCCAGCAGCTATCAGCGGGAGGATCCCGGGGAGCTGTTTTTT. It is translated as CASSYQREDPGELFF.